The 24 T cell receptor beta chains reported below all come from one sample, sequenced in a study of T cell repertoires in cytomegalovirus infection. Via MiXCR, TCRdb re-called the reads, giving one row per CDR3 protein. The table lists 270,000 or so distinct CDR3 sequences, over 15% of them singletons. Material: CD8+ T cells from PBMCs. The receptors derive from a human donor in good health (CMV status not recorded). Some clones in this sample may be carry-over from other donors' samples.

This clonotype came up once. The V call is TRBV20-1, the J call TRBJ2-7; D is unclear. This CDR3 contains 10 residues. The germline V and J ends were trimmed by 5 bases and 3 bases, with 5 bases remaining between them. Germline loops: CDR1 DFQATT, CDR2 SNEGSKA (reference sequence). The CDR3 DNA sequence: TGCAGTGCTGCCCACTACGAGCAGTACTTC. Its translation is CSAAHYEQYF.

This clonotype was detected ten times or more. This chain's CDR3 is CASSSPLDEQYF. The CDR3 DNA reads TGTGCCAGCAGCTCACCTTTGGACGAGCAGTACTTC. V usage is TRBV7-8 and J usage is TRBJ2-7, with D unresolved. V gave up 4 bases and J gave up 5 bases, with 9 bases separating them. The CDR3 is 12 residues long. Germline V gene sequence: CDR1 SGHVS, CDR2 FQNEAQ.

The rearrangement links TRBV5-6 to TRBJ2-1, with D uncertain. This CDR3 spans 12 amino acids. The germline V gene has CDR1 SGHDT and CDR2 YYEEEE. Trimming left V 4 bases short and J 7 bases short, with 9 bases between. CDR3 DNA sequence: TGTGCCAGCAGCCCCGGCCGGAATGAGCAGTTCTTC. Protein: CASSPGRNEQFF.

This clonotype was counted between two and nine times. The chain has TRBV20-1 and TRBJ2-5; D remains unclear. Germline-derived CDR1 and CDR2 are DFQATT and SNEGSKA (reference sequence). The V end was cut by 7 bases, the J end by 3 bases, with 21 bases between. CDR3 length: 15 amino acids. The CDR3 DNA reads TGCAGTGTGCGTATTGGTTTTAGGCCAGAAGAGACCCAGTACTTC. This encodes CSVRIGFRPEETQYF.

This clonotype was counted many times. The rearrangement links TRBV7-2 to TRBJ2-5; 7 bases are a match to TRBD2. This CDR3 spans 16 amino acids. The V and J ends lost 2 bases and 2 bases, in that order; junction bases with no gene match: 8. Germline CDR1 is SGHTA and CDR2 is FQGNSA. The CDR3 DNA sequence: TGTGCCAGCAGCTTATCATTGGGGGGGAATCAAGAGACCCAGTACTTC. It encodes CASSLSLGGNQETQYF.

This rearrangement joins TRBV20-1 to TRBJ1-5; D is possibly TRBD1 (5 bases). In germline, CDR1 is DFQATT, CDR2 SNEGSKA (reference sequence). Between the trimmed V and J ends, which lost 6 bases and 6 bases, there was a span of 24 bases. This CDR3 is built from 16 residues. The CDR3 DNA follows: TGCAGTGCCGAGCGCTTACAAGGGGAGGGTAGTCAGCCCCAGCATTTT. Translation gives CSAERLQGEGSQPQHF.

The rearrangement links TRBV5-5 to TRBJ2-7; TRBD2 aligns across 7 bases. Germline V gives CDR1 SGHKS, CDR2 YYEKEE (reference sequence). J gave up 3 bases and V 0 bases, and 12 bases lay outside the gene matches. The CDR3 sequence is 17 residues long. CDR3 in amino acids: CASSLALGGVRYYEQYF. CDR3 sequence (DNA): TGTGCCAGCAGCTTGGCGTTGGGGGGGGTCCGGTACTACGAGCAGTACTTC.

The gene calls are TRBV14 and TRBJ2-3, with 9 bases that match TRBD2. This CDR3 has 17 residues. V lost 0 bases and J lost 4; bases outside the gene matches: 8. Looked up from germline, CDR1 is SGHDN and CDR2 is FVKESK. The CDR3, as DNA: TGTGCCAGCAGCCAAGATTTAGGCGGGGGGGCAGCAGATACGCAGTATTTT. Its translation is CASSQDLGGGAADTQYF.

In this sample, this clonotype turned up a few times. The chain carries TRBV20-1 and TRBJ2-7, with D perhaps matching TRBD1 or TRBD2 (5 bases each). Germline CDR1 and CDR2: DFQATT and SNEGSKA (reference sequence). With 6 bases removed from V and 4 bases from J, the gap between germline ends came to 22 bases. This CDR3 contains 15 residues. The CDR3 DNA sequence: TGCAGTGCCCGAGATTATAGGGACGGAAGTTACGAGCAGTACTTC. It is translated as CSARDYRDGSYEQYF.

CDR3 nucleotides: TGTGCCAGCAGTTACGGCAGAGACTACGAGCAGTACTTC. It is translated as CASSYGRDYEQYF. V is TRBV6-6 and J is TRBJ2-7; D is uncertain. Germline V gene data show CDR1 as MNHNY and CDR2 as SVGAGI (reference sequence). V lost 2 bases to trimming and J lost 3 bases, with 8 bases between them. CDR3 length: 13 residues.

This clonotype came up many times. This sequence joins TRBV2 and TRBJ2-3; no definite D call. CDR3 length: 14 residues. V was shortened by 2 bases and J by 3 bases, with 9 bases between the two germline ends. CDR1 is SNHLY and CDR2 is FYNNEI in the germline V gene. The CDR3 sequence is CASSEFGKTDTQYF. The CDR3 region has the DNA TGTGCCAGCAGTGAATTTGGGAAGACAGATACGCAGTATTTT. The variable domain in full, with the rest retrieved from reference TRBV2 and TRBJ2-3, is EPEVTQTPSHQVTQMGQEVILRCVPISNHLYFYWYRQILGQKVEFLVSFYNNEISEKSEIFDDQFSVERPDGSNFTLKIRSTKLEDSAMYFCASSEFGKTDTQYFGPGTRLTVL.

This clonotype was found many times. CDR3 coding DNA: TGTGCCAGCAGTTACTCGAACCCGGGTTATTACGAGCAGTACTTC. This gives the protein CASSYSNPGYYEQYF. The chain employs TRBV6-2 or TRBV6-3 and TRBJ2-7; D gene uncertain. The CDR3 consists of 15 residues. Trimming left V 0 bases short and J 4 bases short, with 13 bases between. The germline gives CDR1 MNHEY, CDR2 SVGEGT.

This clonotype occurred many times. The chain uses TRBV7-4 and TRBJ1-1; 8 positions match TRBD1. There are 12 residues in the CDR3. With V trimmed by 7 bases and J by 4 bases, 2 bases remained unmatched. Germline V gene sequence: CDR1 SGHVT, CDR2 SQSDAQ. CDR3 region: CASKTGVTEAFF. The CDR3 bases are TGTGCCAGCAAGACAGGGGTCACTGAAGCTTTCTTT.

This clonotype has more than one count but fewer than ten. The V and J genes are TRBV6-2 or TRBV6-3 and TRBJ2-1, with 12 bases lining up with TRBD1. Germline V gene sequence: CDR1 MNHEY, CDR2 SVGEGT. Trimming cost V 8 bases and J 8 bases; bases outside gene matches: 10. This CDR3 has 15 amino acids. The CDR3 DNA is TGTGCCAGCGCGTGGGACAGGGGGCTAAGGGATGAGCAGTTCTTC. Translation: CASAWDRGLRDEQFF.

This clonotype was seen ten or more times. This chain links TRBV11-2 with TRBJ1-2; 8 nucleotides line up with TRBD1. The CDR3 length is 14 residues. The V gene's germline CDR1 is SGHAT and CDR2 FQNNGV. V trimming: 5 bases; J trimming: 13 bases; junction bases outside the gene matches: 15. Here the CDR3 reads CASSDAQWQGAFTF. As DNA, the CDR3 is TGTGCCAGCAGCGATGCCCAATGGCAGGGGGCATTCACCTTC.

This clonotype was picked up a small number of times. This CDR3 is CASRGTGPNTGELFF. CDR3 bases: TGTGCCAGCAGGGGGACAGGACCCAACACCGGGGAGCTGTTTTTT. The V and J genes are TRBV2 and TRBJ2-2, with 8 nucleotides matching TRBD1. The V segment lost 6 bases and the J segment 2 bases; nucleotides outside the gene matches: 5. Looked up from germline, CDR1 is SNHLY and CDR2 is FYNNEI. This CDR3 is built from 15 residues.

This clonotype was found many times. V usage is TRBV7-8 and J usage is TRBJ2-2; D is unresolved. Germline CDR1 reads SGHVS; CDR2 reads FQNEAQ. The CDR3 consists of 12 residues. V dropped 8 bases and J dropped 5 bases, with 9 bases sitting between them. CDR3 in DNA: TGTGCCAGCGCAAGGGCAACCGGGGAGCTGTTTTTT. Its protein product is CASARATGELFF.

This clonotype occurred many times. V is TRBV7-8 and J is TRBJ2-5; 11 bases agree with TRBD1. Germline values: CDR1 SGHVS, CDR2 FQNEAQ. The V gene end was trimmed by 5 bases and the J gene end by 3 bases; junction bases not matched to a gene: 5. This CDR3 is built from 15 residues. CDR3 sequence reads: CASSTRTGGEETQYF. The DNA for the CDR3 is TGTGCCAGCAGCACCCGGACAGGGGGCGAAGAGACCCAGTACTTC.

This clonotype has a count of ten or more. The J gene is TRBJ2-3, the V gene TRBV7-2; 16 positions agree with TRBD2. The CDR3 has 19 residues. The V segment lost 5 bases and the J segment 1 base; nucleotides outside the gene matches: 9. Per germline, CDR1 SGHTA and CDR2 FQGNSA. The DNA of the CDR3 is TGTGCCAGCAGCCATGGGGGACTAGCGGGGGGGCCGGGCACAGATACGCAGTATTTT. Translated, it gives CASSHGGLAGGPGTDTQYF.

This clonotype was observed at least ten times. The rearrangement links TRBV7-6 to TRBJ2-2; 9 bases fit TRBD2. The junction had 3 bases not matched to a gene; V was cut back by 1 base and J by 6 bases. The germline V gene has CDR1 SGHVS and CDR2 FNYEAQ. The CDR3 spans 15 residues. CDR3 nucleotides: TGTGCCAGCAGCTTAGTCCAGCGGGGGGCCGGGGAGCTGTTTTTT. Its translation: CASSLVQRGAGELFF.

This clonotype was counted many times. The chain recombines TRBV7-6 with TRBJ2-7, with a weak D call TRBD2 (6 bases). CDR3 length: 17 residues. Germline V gene lookup returns CDR1 SGHVS and CDR2 FNYEAQ. The V gene lost 5 bases and the J gene lost 0 bases, with 20 bases spanning the gap. DNA for the CDR3: TGTGCCAGCAGCCCGATAGACTTCCCGACTAGCTCCTACGAGCAGTACTTC. Translated: CASSPIDFPTSSYEQYF.

The V gene is TRBV7-4, the J gene TRBJ1-1; D is undetermined. Trimming shortened V by 1 base and J by 4 bases, and 7 bases separated the two germline ends. The germline V gene has CDR1 SGHVT and CDR2 SQSDAQ. The CDR3 sequence is 13 residues long. This CDR3 is CASSLEPSTEAFF. In DNA, the CDR3 is TGTGCCAGCAGCTTAGAACCGAGCACTGAAGCTTTCTTT.

This clonotype was seen only a few times. The gene calls are TRBV27 and TRBJ2-1; perhaps TRBD1 as D (6 bases). Per germline, CDR1 MNHEY and CDR2 SMNVEV (reference sequence). V was pared by 2 bases and J by 7 bases, with 9 bases between. The CDR3 extends over 13 amino acids. CDR3: CASSLNRANEQFF. CDR3 coding DNA: TGTGCCAGCAGTTTAAACAGGGCTAATGAGCAGTTCTTC.

The chain uses TRBV6-5 and TRBJ2-7; weak D call: TRBD2 (5 bases). Trimming took off 10 bases at V and 0 bases at J, with 16 bases between the two ends. The CDR3 spans 14 residues. CDR1 MNHEY and CDR2 SVGAGI come from the germline V gene. The CDR3: CAIKRASASYEQYF. The CDR3 coding sequence is TGTGCCATCAAGAGGGCGTCGGCCTCCTACGAGCAGTACTTC.